The 28 T cell receptor beta chains given below trace back to one sample, sequenced in a study of siplizumab effects on memory and regulatory T cells. Clones were read by immunoSEQ multiplex PCR, and TCRdb kept only the in-frame ones, dropping some. The sample lists around 100,000 clones, approximately 94% occurring once. The sample comprised non-Treg CD4+ T cells sorted from blood. The receptors stem from a human donor in good health.

The chain carries TRBV2 and TRBJ2-2, with 9 positions matching TRBD2. Germline CDR1 is SNHLY and CDR2 is FYNNEI. J gave up 1 base and V 6 bases, and 3 bases lay outside the gene matches. The CDR3 is 15 amino acids. The CDR3 region has the DNA TGTGCCAGCAGGGTGACTAGCGGGAACACCGGGGAGCTGTTTTTT. It encodes CASRVTSGNTGELFF. The full variable domain, completed using reference TRBV2 and TRBJ2-2, is EPEVTQTPSHQVTQMGQEVILRCVPISNHLYFYWYRQILGQKVEFLVSFYNNEISEKSEIFDDQFSVERPDGSNFTLKIRSTKLEDSAMYFCASRVTSGNTGELFFGEGSRLTVL.

The sample holds one count of this clone. This chain connects TRBV6-1 to TRBJ2-3, with D possibly matching TRBD1 (6 bases). V was cut by 4 bases and J by 2 bases, with 10 bases left in between. The germline gives CDR1 MNHNS, CDR2 SASEGT. The CDR3 contains 14 residues. CDR3 residues: CASSVGATTDTQYF. Written as DNA, the CDR3 is TGTGCCAGCAGTGTGGGGGCAACCACAGATACGCAGTATTTT.

This rearrangement joins TRBV6-6 to TRBJ2-2; D not certain. The germline gives CDR1 MNHNY, CDR2 SVGAGI (reference sequence). Trimming shortened V by 6 bases and J by 0 bases, and 5 bases separated the two germline ends. The CDR3 spans 13 residues. In nucleotides, the CDR3 is TGTGCCAGCAGCAGCGCGAACACCGGGGAGCTGTTTTTT. As protein: CASSSANTGELFF.

This chain uses TRBV30 with TRBJ2-2, with D hard to call. The CDR3 contains 13 residues. CDR1 and CDR2 (germline): GTSNPN, SVGIG (reference sequence). V was shortened by 3 bases and J by 0 bases, with 5 bases between the two germline ends. The CDR3: CAWRHSNTGELFF. The DNA of the CDR3 is TGTGCCTGGAGACACTCGAACACCGGGGAGCTGTTTTTT.

V gene TRBV2 combines with J gene TRBJ1-2, with a weak D call TRBD1 (5 bases). Trimming took off 5 bases at V and 5 bases at J, with 21 bases between the two ends. CDR1 is SNHLY, CDR2 FYNNEI, per germline. This CDR3 contains 16 residues. The DNA for the CDR3 is TGTGCCAGCAGTATGGGCGTCAGGGCTGTGGGGTATGGCTACACCTTC. Translation: CASSMGVRAVGYGYTF.

This sequence joins TRBV5-5 and TRBJ1-2; 8 nucleotides line up with TRBD1. The junction had 7 bases not matched to a gene; V was cut back by 2 bases and J by 7 bases. This CDR3 has 14 residues. Germline lookup yields CDR1 SGHKS and CDR2 YYEKEE (reference sequence). The CDR3 loop reads CASSFATGDFGYTF. CDR3 in DNA: TGTGCCAGCAGCTTCGCGACAGGGGACTTTGGCTACACCTTC.

V usage is TRBV9 and J usage is TRBJ1-3; D is unclear. V was shortened by 5 bases and J by 0 bases, with 12 bases between the two germline ends. From germline, CDR1 is SGDLS and CDR2 YYNGEE. The CDR3 totals 15 residues. The DNA of the CDR3 is TGTGCCAGCAGTGAAGAGAGCAGCTCTGGAAACACCATATATTTT. This translates into CASSEESSSGNTIYF.

The chain employs TRBV2 and TRBJ2-2; D possibly corresponds to TRBD2 (5 bases). The CDR3 totals 12 residues. Germline loops: CDR1 SNHLY, CDR2 FYNNEI. V shed 6 bases and J shed 5 bases, with 7 bases lying between them. CDR3 sequence: CASRRGTGELFF. The CDR3 nucleotides are TGTGCCAGCAGGAGAGGGACCGGGGAGCTGTTTTTT.

The rearrangement uses TRBV19 and TRBJ2-3; 10 positions match TRBD2. CDR1 is LNHDA, CDR2 SQIVND, per germline (reference sequence). The V segment lost 4 bases and the J segment 4 bases; nucleotides outside the gene matches: 2. This CDR3 contains 14 residues. In DNA form, the CDR3 reads TGTGCCAGTAGTACTAGCGGGAGTGCAGATACGCAGTATTTT. Translating it yields CASSTSGSADTQYF.

The CDR3, as DNA: TGTGCCAGCAGCCAAGATTTTTCGGGTATTGACATTCAGTACTTC. This translates into CASSQDFSGIDIQYF. This chain uses TRBV4-2 with TRBJ2-4; no reliable D call. The ends were cut back, 0 bases at V and 8 bases at J, with 14 bases in the middle. Germline V gene data show CDR1 as LGHNA and CDR2 as YNFKEQ. The CDR3 extends over 15 amino acids.

The chain links TRBV7-6 to TRBJ2-1; 13 bases fit TRBD2. The CDR3 covers 16 residues. The V segment lost 2 bases and the J segment 7 bases; nucleotides outside the gene matches: 5. Germline CDR1 SGHVS, CDR2 FNYEAQ. The CDR3 bases are TGTGCCAGCAGCTTAATGGGGACTAGCGGGATTAATGAGCAGTTCTTC. Encoded protein: CASSLMGTSGINEQFF.

This clone was found a few times. V is TRBV16 and J is TRBJ1-1, with D hard to call. Trimming removed 4 bases at V and 3 bases at J, with 6 bases between. This CDR3 contains 12 residues. Germline V CDR1 and CDR2: KGHSY, FQNENV. The CDR3 DNA follows: TGTGCCAGCAGCCGAGGGTACACTGAAGCTTTCTTT. Its translation is CASSRGYTEAFF.

The chain is built from TRBV7-6 and TRBJ2-5; 10 positions agree with TRBD2. Germline CDR1 is SGHVS and CDR2 is FNYEAQ. The J segment lost 5 bases and the V segment lost 3 bases, leaving 3 bases of the junction unmatched. There are 14 residues in the CDR3. The DNA for the CDR3 is TGTGCCAGCAGCTTCGCTAGCGGGAGTGAGACCCAGTACTTC. This codes for CASSFASGSETQYF.

CDR3 nucleotides: TGTGCCAGCAGCTCCCCTCCTTTCCGGGGGCCTTGGGAGCAGTACTTC. Amino acid sequence: CASSSPPFRGPWEQYF. The gene calls are TRBV7-2 and TRBJ2-7, with D perhaps matching TRBD1 or TRBD2 (6 bases each). This CDR3 has 16 residues. Germline V gives CDR1 SGHTA, CDR2 FQGNSA. V lost 4 bases to trimming and J lost 7 bases, with 23 bases between them.

This clone showed up just once. In the same sample, other DNA sequences code for this CDR3. The chain recombines TRBV5-1 with TRBJ2-5; no reliable D call. Trimming stripped 2 bases from V and 1 base from J, with 0 bases between. The CDR3 sequence is 11 residues long. The V gene's germline CDR1 is SGHRS and CDR2 YFSETQ. The DNA for the CDR3 is TGCGCCAGCAGCTTCCAAGAGACCCAGTACTTC. Residues: CASSFQETQYF.

The rearrangement links TRBV2 to TRBJ1-2; 8 bases align to TRBD1. This CDR3 comprises 13 residues. The trim removed 5 bases at V and 8 bases at J, leaving 7 bases unmatched. In germline, CDR1 is SNHLY, CDR2 FYNNEI. This CDR3 reads CASSSGQGGGYTF. DNA of the CDR3: TGTGCCAGCAGTTCCGGACAGGGAGGCGGCTACACCTTC.

The count of this clone is one. The chain uses TRBV7-3 and TRBJ2-1; TRBD2 matches at 12 bases. The junction had 14 bases not matched to a gene; V was cut back by 4 bases and J by 4 bases. The CDR3 is made up of 19 amino acids. CDR1 SGHTA and CDR2 FQGTGA come from the germline V gene. The CDR3 DNA is TGTGCCAGCAGCTCTACCCCGACTAGCGGGAGATCGGGATACAATGAGCAGTTCTTC. Protein sequence: CASSSTPTSGRSGYNEQFF.

This clone appeared once. The chain uses TRBV2 and TRBJ2-5, with 7 bases matching TRBD1. The CDR3 runs 12 residues. CDR1 is SNHLY and CDR2 is FYNNEI in the germline V gene. V gave up 7 bases and J gave up 5 bases; unmatched junction bases: 4. The CDR3: CASIGTDETQYF. For the CDR3, the DNA is TGTGCCAGCATTGGGACAGACGAGACCCAGTACTTC. The variable domain in full, with the rest retrieved from reference TRBV2 and TRBJ2-5, is EPEVTQTPSHQVTQMGQEVILRCVPISNHLYFYWYRQILGQKVEFLVSFYNNEISEKSEIFDDQFSVERPDGSNFTLKIRSTKLEDSAMYFCASIGTDETQYFGPGTRLLVL.

This clone was found once. The genes are TRBV19 and TRBJ1-5; no definite D call. The V end lost 6 bases, the J end lost 0 bases, and 9 bases lay between the germline ends. CDR1 LNHDA and CDR2 SQIVND come from the germline V gene (reference sequence). The CDR3 runs 14 residues. The CDR3 is CASSMTVSNQPQHF. In nucleotides, the CDR3 is TGTGCCAGTAGCATGACGGTTAGCAATCAGCCCCAGCATTTT.

The chain carries TRBV19 and TRBJ2-7, with 9 bases matching TRBD1. V gave up 3 bases and J gave up 5 bases; unmatched junction bases: 5. Germline V lookup: CDR1 LNHDA, CDR2 SQIVND (reference sequence). The CDR3 has 14 amino acids. CDR3 in amino acids: CASSIGTGFDEQYF. CDR3 sequence (DNA): TGTGCCAGTAGTATTGGGACAGGGTTCGACGAGCAGTACTTC.

The sample holds one count of this clone. The chain uses TRBV29-1 and TRBJ2-7; TRBD1 aligns across 8 bases. Germline V lookup: CDR1 SQVTM, CDR2 ANQGSEA. V dropped 1 base and J dropped 4; count of bases not matched to a gene: 0. This CDR3 contains 12 residues. CDR3 nucleotide sequence: TGCAGCGTTGAAGGGACAGGGTACGAGCAGTACTTC. Encoded protein: CSVEGTGYEQYF.

V gene TRBV7-2 combines with J gene TRBJ2-7; D might be TRBD2 (6 bases). The V and J ends lost 3 bases and 6 bases respectively, with 9 bases between them. Germline lookup yields CDR1 SGHTA and CDR2 FQGNSA. The CDR3 runs 12 residues. DNA for the CDR3: TGTGCCAGCAGCTTGGCCGGGGGCGAGCAGTACTTC. Protein product: CASSLAGGEQYF. The whole variable domain, filled in from reference TRBV7-2 and TRBJ2-7, reads GAGVSQSPSNKVTEKGKDVELRCDPISGHTALYWYRQSLGQGLEFLIYFQGNSAPDKSGLPSDRFSAERTGGSVSTLTIQRTQQEDSAVYLCASSLAGGEQYFGPGTRLTVT.

This CDR3 reads CAISDRSEFYSSTDTQYF. As DNA, the CDR3 is TGTGCCATCAGTGACCGGAGCGAGTTTTATTCTAGCACAGATACGCAGTATTTT. This chain links TRBV10-3 with TRBJ2-3; D ambiguous. This CDR3 comprises 18 residues. Germline values: CDR1 ENHRY, CDR2 SYGVKD. V was pared by 3 bases and J by 0 bases, with 19 bases between.

The genes are TRBV5-1 and TRBJ2-2; 7 bases map to TRBD2. CDR1 is SGHRS, CDR2 YFSETQ, per germline. This CDR3 region has 16 residues. Trimming took 0 bases from V and 0 from J; bases not matched to a gene: 2. The CDR3, as DNA: TGCGCCAGCAGCTTGGCAGCGGGATCGAACACCGGGGAGCTGTTTTTT. It translates to CASSLAAGSNTGELFF.

This chain joins TRBV7-9 and TRBJ2-4; TRBD1 matches at 8 bases. This CDR3 has 15 residues. The trim removed 4 bases at V and 7 bases at J, leaving 9 bases unmatched. The germline V gene has CDR1 SEHNR and CDR2 FQNEAQ (reference sequence). CDR3 sequence (DNA): TGTGCCAGCAGCTCCGAAGGACAGGGACGGAACATTCAGTACTTC. Its protein product is CASSSEGQGRNIQYF.

The table lists this clone with a count of one. This chain connects TRBV7-9 to TRBJ2-3; D remains unclear. This CDR3 region has 15 residues. The germline V and J ends were trimmed by 1 base and 1 base, with 9 bases remaining between them. CDR1 SEHNR and CDR2 FQNEAQ come from the germline V gene (reference sequence). The CDR3 coding sequence is TGTGCCAGCAGCTTAGTGGGTTTCGGCACAGATACGCAGTATTTT. Amino acids: CASSLVGFGTDTQYF.

The chain has TRBV5-1 and TRBJ2-3; TRBD2 aligns across 9 bases. The CDR3 totals 16 residues. With V trimmed by 0 bases and J by 4 bases, 6 bases remained unmatched. Germline CDR1 is SGHRS and CDR2 is YFSETQ. CDR3 bases: TGCGCCAGCAGCTTGGCGGCGGGAGGGTACCCAGATACGCAGTATTTT. It is translated as CASSLAAGGYPDTQYF.

The chain couples TRBV28 to TRBJ1-1; no clear D gene. The CDR3 is 15 amino acids. CDR1 and CDR2 from the germline V gene are MDHEN and SYDVKM. Trimming pared 0 bases from V and 4 bases from J, leaving 12 bases between. In DNA form, the CDR3 reads TGTGCCAGCAGTTTATGGTCCAGCTACGCCACTGAAGCTTTCTTT. Amino acids: CASSLWSSYATEAFF.